One sample yielded the 27 T cell receptor beta chains listed below, sequenced in a study of OX40 agonist ivuxolimab in advanced cancers. The repertoire was sequenced with immunoSEQ multiplex PCR; TCRdb's copy has only in-frame clones and lacks some. Of 60,000 to 70,000 clones listed, more than 70% are singletons. The material sequenced was CD4+ or CD8+ T cells sorted from blood, taken in a trial of the OX40 agonist ivuxolimab. These receptors all come from an adult with an advanced solid tumor such as melanoma, head and neck, liver or kidney cancer.

V usage is TRBV7-9 and J usage is TRBJ2-1, with unresolved D. With 5 bases removed from V and 6 bases from J, the gap between germline ends came to 8 bases. The germline V gene has CDR1 SEHNR and CDR2 FQNEAQ (reference sequence). The CDR3 totals 12 residues. The CDR3 region is CASSRRLNEQFF. The CDR3 DNA is TGTGCCAGCAGCCGCAGGCTCAATGAGCAGTTCTTC.

The rearrangement links TRBV28 to TRBJ2-7; TRBD2 agrees at 7 bases. This CDR3 is built from 15 residues. In germline, CDR1 is MDHEN, CDR2 SYDVKM. V dropped 3 bases and J dropped 3; count of bases not matched to a gene: 8. The CDR3 spells CASSFQRGWVYEQYF. Written as DNA, the CDR3 is TGTGCCAGCAGTTTCCAGCGGGGATGGGTCTACGAGCAGTACTTC.

This chain links TRBV28 with TRBJ1-2; D is unclear. Trimming stripped 6 bases from V and 4 bases from J, with 18 bases between. The germline V gene has CDR1 MDHEN and CDR2 SYDVKM. This CDR3 is 15 amino acids long. The CDR3 spells CASSTPDRASYGYTF. The DNA for the CDR3 is TGTGCCAGCAGCACACCCGACCGGGCCTCCTATGGCTACACCTTC.

V gene TRBV6-5 combines with J gene TRBJ2-1; 9 bases align to TRBD2. The CDR3 runs to 16 residues. CDR1 MNHEY and CDR2 SVGAGI come from the germline V gene. The V segment lost 2 bases and the J segment 3 bases; nucleotides outside the gene matches: 5. The CDR3 spells CASSYGSGRFYNEQFF. As DNA, the CDR3 is TGTGCCAGCAGTTACGGAAGCGGGAGGTTCTACAATGAGCAGTTCTTC.

This clone was observed a handful of times. Other nucleotide sequences from this sample produce the same CDR3. The J gene is TRBJ2-2, the V gene TRBV28; 7 nucleotides line up with TRBD1. The CDR3 sequence is 15 residues long. V dropped 3 bases and J dropped 1; count of bases not matched to a gene: 2. Germline V CDR1 and CDR2: MDHEN, SYDVKM. In DNA form, the CDR3 reads TGTGCCAGCAGTTTTAACAGGGGGAACACCGGGGAGCTGTTTTTT. As protein: CASSFNRGNTGELFF.

V and J are TRBV20-1 and TRBJ2-7; D gene ambiguous. Trimming cost V 3 bases and J 6 bases, with 9 bases left between them. Looked up from germline, CDR1 is DFQATT and CDR2 is SNEGSKA (reference sequence). This CDR3 contains 11 residues. The CDR3 protein is CSASRVGEQYF. For the CDR3, the DNA is TGCAGTGCTAGCAGAGTAGGCGAGCAGTACTTC.

This rearrangement joins TRBV11-3 to TRBJ1-1, with 11 bases fitting TRBD1. Trimming cost V 7 bases and J 4 bases; bases outside gene matches: 8. The germline gives CDR1 SGHNT, CDR2 YENEEA. The CDR3 loop spans 15 amino acids. CDR3 sequence (DNA): TGTGCCAGCAACATCCTGGGGACAGGGGGCACTGAAGCTTTCTTT. It codes for CASNILGTGGTEAFF.

The CDR3, as DNA: TGCGCCAGCAGCCCCAAGACAGGGGACTCCTCATCCTACGAGCAGTACTTC. Translated: CASSPKTGDSSSYEQYF. This chain connects TRBV5-1 to TRBJ2-7; 8 positions match TRBD1. From germline, CDR1 is SGHRS and CDR2 YFSETQ. The CDR3 runs to 17 residues. With 4 bases clipped from V and 1 base from J, the junction kept 13 bases outside the gene matches.

This chain uses TRBV7-2 with TRBJ2-7; 10 bases align to TRBD2. V gave up 5 bases and J gave up 2 bases; unmatched junction bases: 6. CDR1 is SGHTA and CDR2 is FQGNSA in the germline V gene. The CDR3 runs to 15 residues. This chain's CDR3 is CASSGTSAPPYEQYF. The CDR3 DNA follows: TGTGCCAGCAGCGGGACTAGCGCCCCCCCCTACGAGCAGTACTTC.

V is TRBV2 and J is TRBJ2-2, with 9 bases aligning to TRBD1. V was pared by 4 bases and J by 5 bases, with 8 bases of the junction left unmatched. Germline CDR1 SNHLY, CDR2 FYNNEI. The CDR3 is 16 residues long. The CDR3 nucleotides read TGTGCCAGCAGTGTGGGACAGGGCGCTGGGACCGGGGAGCTGTTTTTT. Protein product: CASSVGQGAGTGELFF.

This chain uses TRBV27 with TRBJ2-3; D is unresolved. CDR1 and CDR2 (germline): MNHEY, SMNVEV (reference sequence). Trimming removed 4 bases from V and 7 bases from J, with 6 bases in between. The CDR3 length is 11 residues. The CDR3 spells CASSYGYTQYF. In nucleotides, the CDR3 is TGTGCCAGCAGTTATGGGTATACGCAGTATTTT.

The V gene is TRBV4-3, the J gene TRBJ1-2, with 9 bases fitting TRBD1. The CDR3 has 16 amino acids. The V and J ends lost 4 bases and 8 bases, in that order; junction bases with no gene match: 14. Germline V gene sequence: CDR1 LGHNA, CDR2 YSLEER. The CDR3 is CASSPQTPQTGGGYTF. In DNA form, the CDR3 reads TGCGCCAGCAGCCCTCAAACTCCCCAGACAGGGGGAGGCTACACCTTC.

This chain connects TRBV6-1 to TRBJ1-5, with TRBD1 as a possible D gene (6 bases). The CDR3 has 16 residues. Germline lookup yields CDR1 MNHNS and CDR2 SASEGT. V was cut by 3 bases and J by 4 bases, with 16 bases left in between. The CDR3 sequence: CASSDVGGGRNQPQHF. CDR3 DNA sequence: TGTGCCAGCAGTGATGTCGGCGGGGGCCGGAATCAGCCCCAGCATTTT.

This sequence joins TRBV2 and TRBJ2-1; no definite D call. This CDR3 contains 11 residues. Germline V lookup: CDR1 SNHLY, CDR2 FYNNEI. V lost 4 bases and J lost 4, with 2 bases in between. CDR3 sequence (DNA): TGTGCCAGCAGTGGGTACAATGAGCAGTTCTTC. It is translated as CASSGYNEQFF. The variable domain in full, with the rest retrieved from reference TRBV2 and TRBJ2-1, is EPEVTQTPSHQVTQMGQEVILRCVPISNHLYFYWYRQILGQKVEFLVSFYNNEISEKSEIFDDQFSVERPDGSNFTLKIRSTKLEDSAMYFCASSGYNEQFFGPGTRLTVL.

This chain uses TRBV6-5 with TRBJ2-7; D remains unclear. The CDR3 length is 16 residues. V shed 0 bases and J shed 7 bases, with 19 bases lying between them. Germline lookup yields CDR1 MNHEY and CDR2 SVGAGI. This chain's CDR3 is CASSYSANPPPWEQYF. As DNA, the CDR3 is TGTGCCAGCAGTTACTCGGCGAACCCCCCCCCGTGGGAGCAGTACTTC.

The genes are TRBV25-1 and TRBJ1-4, with D tentatively TRBD1 (5 bases). This CDR3 has 15 residues. V lost 1 base, J lost 7 bases, and 13 bases lay in between. Germline lookup yields CDR1 MGHDK and CDR2 SYGVNS. Here the CDR3 DNA reads TGTGCCAGCAGTGAATTAGGGGATCGGGGTGAAAAACTGTTTTTT. Amino acid sequence: CASSELGDRGEKLFF.

The genes are TRBV10-3 and TRBJ1-3; TRBD1 matches 7 bases. The CDR3 is 14 amino acids. Trimming removed 11 bases from V and 7 bases from J; junction bases left unmatched: 14. In germline, CDR1 is ENHRY, CDR2 SYGVKD. For the CDR3, the DNA is TGTGCCGACTTACCGGGACAGCGGCGTAACACCATATATTTT. It translates to CADLPGQRRNTIYF.

The CDR3 nucleotides read TGTGCCAGCAGTGTGCTACTCTATGGCTACACCTTC. It codes for CASSVLLYGYTF. This chain uses TRBV6-1 with TRBJ1-2; no definite D call. Trimming removed 4 bases from V and 4 bases from J, with 7 bases in between. From germline, CDR1 is MNHNS and CDR2 SASEGT. The CDR3 length is 12 residues.

The rearrangement links TRBV4-3 to TRBJ2-7; D may be TRBD1 (5 bases). The germline CDR1 and CDR2 sequences are LGHNA and YSLEER. Trimming shortened V by 2 bases and J by 2 bases, and 10 bases separated the two germline ends. The length of the CDR3 is 14 residues. CDR3 in amino acids: CASSQSWGAYEQYF. The CDR3 region has the DNA TGCGCCAGCAGCCAATCCTGGGGCGCCTACGAGCAGTACTTC.

This chain uses TRBV6-5 with TRBJ2-3, with TRBD1 identical over 7 bases. The germline V gene encodes CDR1 MNHEY and CDR2 SVGAGI. The CDR3 has 14 residues. Germline trimming cut 6 bases from V and 1 base from J; bases unmatched to any gene: 4. The CDR3 coding sequence is TGTGCCAGCAGCGCTGGGACAGGCACAGATACGCAGTATTTT. It encodes CASSAGTGTDTQYF.

The chain joins TRBV2 to TRBJ2-3, with TRBD2 matching 7 bases. This CDR3 is built from 19 residues. V lost 2 bases and J lost 0; bases outside the gene matches: 14. Germline V lookup: CDR1 SNHLY, CDR2 FYNNEI. CDR3 sequence: CASSESERLGGSSTDTQYF. CDR3 bases: TGTGCCAGCAGTGAATCTGAGCGGCTGGGAGGGTCGAGCACAGATACGCAGTATTTT.

The gene calls are TRBV20-1 and TRBJ2-3, with unresolved D. The CDR3 consists of 11 residues. Between the trimmed V and J ends, which lost 6 bases and 3 bases, there was a span of 7 bases. Germline-derived CDR1 and CDR2 are DFQATT and SNEGSKA (reference sequence). CDR3 sequence: CSASNTDTQYF. The DNA of the CDR3 is TGCAGTGCCTCAAATACAGATACGCAGTATTTT.

V usage is TRBV7-9 and J usage is TRBJ1-1, with D possibly matching TRBD1 (5 bases). The CDR3 sequence is 14 residues long. Germline-derived CDR1 and CDR2 are SEHNR and FQNEAQ (reference sequence). The ends were cut back, 6 bases at V and 5 bases at J, with 16 bases in the middle. CDR3 coding DNA: TGTGCCAGCAGACGTGGGGCAGGATCTACTGAAGCTTTCTTT. Encoded protein: CASRRGAGSTEAFF. Full variable domain (missing parts from reference TRBV7-9 and TRBJ1-1): DTGVSQNPRHKITKRGQNVTFRCDPISEHNRLYWYRQTLGQGPEFLTYFQNEAQLEKSRLLSDRFSAERPKGSFSTLEIQRTEQGDSAMYLCASRRGAGSTEAFFGQGTRLTVV.

The sample holds one count of this clone. The V gene is TRBV2, the J gene TRBJ2-1; D call uncertain. The germline CDR1 and CDR2 sequences are SNHLY and FYNNEI. The CDR3 covers 14 residues. The V end lost 4 bases, the J end lost 6 bases, and 13 bases lay between the germline ends. In DNA, the CDR3 is TGTGCCAGCAGTGTTGTTTTCCTGGGCAATGAGCAGTTCTTC. Protein: CASSVVFLGNEQFF.

The V call is TRBV4-1, the J call TRBJ1-2; a weak D match, TRBD1 (5 bases). CDR1 MGHRA and CDR2 YSYEKL come from the germline V gene. Trimming shortened V by 1 base and J by 3 bases, and 15 bases separated the two germline ends. This CDR3 comprises 16 residues. CDR3 protein: CASSQVGRAKDYGYTF. In nucleotides, the CDR3 is TGCGCCAGCAGCCAAGTAGGCAGGGCGAAAGACTATGGCTACACCTTC.

The gene calls are TRBV5-1 and TRBJ1-1; the D gene is possibly TRBD1 (5 bases). The CDR3 length is 15 residues. The germline gives CDR1 SGHRS, CDR2 YFSETQ. Trimming stripped 4 bases from V and 4 bases from J, with 17 bases between. The CDR3 spells CASSPDGGIGTEAFF. The CDR3 nucleotides read TGCGCCAGCAGCCCGGATGGGGGTATCGGCACTGAAGCTTTCTTT.

Here the CDR3 reads CAIYAGATGELFF. In nucleotides, the CDR3 is TGTGCCATATATGCGGGAGCCACCGGGGAGCTGTTTTTT. J is TRBJ2-2 and V is TRBV7-8; 7 bases match TRBD2. V gave up 10 bases and J gave up 4 bases; unmatched junction bases: 6. The CDR3 is 13 residues long. Germline CDR1 and CDR2: SGHVS and FQNEAQ.